This T cell receptor beta chain was obtained from a study of Ad26.COV2.S vaccination and SARS-CoV-2 variants. Turning to the study itself: The trial was COV1001 and the donor's arm was Ad26.COV2.S. Study results and caveats: The TCR-based breadth and depth measures might underestimate overall T cell responses.

As concerns this clone: Its antigen remains unidentified.

Sequencing was performed with immunoSEQ multiplex PCR; in TCRdb, only in-frame clones are kept and a portion is missing. The data hold 500,000 or so clones, with approximately 88% observed a single time. Treatment of the sample: over 15 received Ad26.COV2.S at low or high dose, single or two shots; roughly 5 received placebo; per-sample allocation not given. Following the first vaccine or placebo injection, samples were taken on day 63. Boston provided a donor who was an adult aged 18-55 years. V was shortened by 5 bases and J by 1 base, with 14 bases between the two germline ends. The germline V gene has CDR1 SEHNR and CDR2 FQNEAQ (reference sequence). The CDR3 length is 15 residues.

The TCR originated in a person between 18 and 65 years old who received the Ad26.COV2.S COVID-19 vaccine or a placebo. The V call is TRBV7-9, the J call TRBJ1-1; D not certain. Sequenced here: peripheral blood, sampled in a trial of Ad26.COV2.S vaccine versus placebo. As DNA, the CDR3 is TGTGCCAGCAGCCGCCCCTCGGTCAGGAACACTGAAGCTTTCTTT. It codes for CASSRPSVRNTEAFF.